The 32 T cell receptor beta chains listed next were all sequenced from one sample in a study of cytomegalovirus exposure and HLA in healthy donors. PCR used 60 Vbeta primers and 13 Jbeta primers. The method was immunoSEQ multiplex PCR; TCRdb's version includes in-frame clones alone and lacks a portion of them. This table has about 240,000 clones, over 70% appearing once. Sequenced material: PBMCs. Receptor source: a woman aged 55-70 years in good health and CMV-seropositive.

This chain connects TRBV7-9 to TRBJ2-1; 7 bases map to TRBD1. The V segment lost 1 base and the J segment 6 bases; nucleotides outside the gene matches: 9. Germline CDR1 and CDR2: SEHNR and FQNEAQ (reference sequence). The CDR3 length is 16 residues. CDR3 DNA sequence: TGTGCCAGCAGCTTAGGGGGACAGAGGAGCAGCAATGAGCAGTTCTTC. It codes for CASSLGGQRSSNEQFF.

The V and J genes are TRBV2 and TRBJ1-1, with 7 nucleotides matching TRBD1. The germline CDR1 and CDR2 sequences are SNHLY and FYNNEI. This CDR3 region has 15 residues. V gave up 6 bases and J gave up 0 bases; unmatched junction bases: 7. The CDR3 DNA follows: TGTGCCAGCAGCGTGGGGACAGTCATGAACACTGAAGCTTTCTTT. Protein: CASSVGTVMNTEAFF. Based on the CDR3 plus reference TRBV2 and TRBJ1-1, the full variable domain is EPEVTQTPSHQVTQMGQEVILRCVPISNHLYFYWYRQILGQKVEFLVSFYNNEISEKSEIFDDQFSVERPDGSNFTLKIRSTKLEDSAMYFCASSVGTVMNTEAFFGQGTRLTVV.

This clone was counted a few times. The rearrangement uses TRBV11-2 and TRBJ2-2; D possibly corresponds to TRBD2 (6 bases). V was trimmed by 4 bases and J by 7 bases, leaving 10 bases between them. This CDR3 has 13 residues. Per germline, CDR1 SGHAT and CDR2 FQNNGV. CDR3 sequence reads: CASSSQAGGELFF. CDR3 DNA sequence: TGTGCCAGCAGCTCCCAAGCGGGCGGGGAGCTGTTTTTT. Full variable domain (outside the CDR3, taken from reference TRBV11-2 and TRBJ2-2): EAGVAQSPRYKIIEKRQSVAFWCNPISGHATLYWYQQILGQGPKLLIQFQNNGVVDDSQLPKDRFSAERLKGVDSTLKIQPAKLEDSAVYLCASSSQAGGELFFGEGSRLTVL.

This chain links TRBV28 with TRBJ2-7; TRBD2 matches at 7 bases. The CDR3 is made up of 14 amino acids. The V gene end was trimmed by 3 bases and the J gene end by 2 bases; junction bases not matched to a gene: 4. Germline CDR1 MDHEN, CDR2 SYDVKM. CDR3 amino acids: CASSFPSGTYEQYF. CDR3 DNA: TGTGCCAGCAGTTTCCCTAGCGGAACCTACGAGCAGTACTTC.

This chain joins TRBV5-1 and TRBJ2-5, with 10 bases aligning to TRBD1. The junction had 8 bases not matched to a gene; V was cut back by 4 bases and J by 5 bases. Germline CDR1 reads SGHRS; CDR2 reads YFSETQ. This CDR3 is built from 15 residues. The CDR3 here is CASSKRQGAGETQYF. In nucleotides, the CDR3 is TGCGCCAGCAGCAAGCGACAGGGGGCCGGGGAGACCCAGTACTTC.

The chain carries TRBV6-5 and TRBJ2-1; 8 nucleotides agree with TRBD2. The CDR3 consists of 15 residues. Germline trimming cut 2 bases from V and 8 bases from J; bases unmatched to any gene: 8. CDR1 is MNHEY, CDR2 SVGAGI, per germline. The CDR3, as DNA: TGTGCCAGCAGTTACAGGTTAGCGGGATTCGATGAGCAGTTCTTC. Its protein product is CASSYRLAGFDEQFF.

This sequence joins TRBV7-9 and TRBJ2-2, with TRBD2 identical over 8 bases. The length of the CDR3 is 14 residues. The V gene end was trimmed by 3 bases and the J gene end by 5 bases; junction bases not matched to a gene: 2. Per germline, CDR1 SEHNR and CDR2 FQNEAQ (reference sequence). The CDR3 spells CASSFERETGELFF. CDR3 nucleotide sequence: TGTGCCAGCAGCTTTGAGCGGGAGACCGGGGAGCTGTTTTTT.

Comment on this clone: One end of the junction does not line up with germline, which may come from a read error. J is TRBJ2-7 and V is TRBV11-2; tentatively, D is TRBD1 (6 bases). Germline values: CDR1 SGHAT, CDR2 FQNNGV. This CDR3 spans 13 amino acids. Written as DNA, the CDR3 is TGTGCCAGCAGCTCCCTTGCGGGTCTAGGGGGAGACTTC. As protein: CASSSLAGLGGDF.

This CDR3 is CASSLRTGGNGYTF. The CDR3 region has the DNA TGTGCCAGCAGTCTCCGGACAGGGGGCAATGGCTACACCTTC. The chain employs TRBV28 and TRBJ1-2; 11 bases fit TRBD1. CDR1 and CDR2 from the germline V gene are MDHEN and SYDVKM. Trimming took 5 bases from V and 6 from J; bases not matched to a gene: 5. The CDR3 is 14 residues long.

The chain is built from TRBV5-1 and TRBJ2-3; tentative D call: TRBD2 (5 bases). This CDR3 has 12 residues. Trimming removed 4 bases from V and 3 bases from J, with 6 bases in between. Germline CDR1 is SGHRS and CDR2 is YFSETQ. The CDR3: CASSPGTDTQYF. CDR3 bases: TGCGCCAGCAGCCCGGGGACAGATACGCAGTATTTT. The variable domain in full, with the rest retrieved from reference TRBV5-1 and TRBJ2-3, is KAGVTQTPRYLIKTRGQQVTLSCSPISGHRSVSWYQQTPGQGLQFLFEYFSETQRNKGNFPGRFSGRQFSNSRSEMNVSTLELGDSALYLCASSPGTDTQYFGPGTRLTVL.

Points on this clone: The identical CDR3 is also encoded by other nucleotide sequences in the sample. This chain links TRBV14 with TRBJ1-1, with D possibly TRBD1 on 6 matching bases. The germline V and J ends were trimmed by 6 bases and 1 base, with 12 bases remaining between them. Germline loops: CDR1 SGHDN, CDR2 FVKESK. This CDR3 is built from 14 residues. In DNA form, the CDR3 reads TGTGCCAGCAGTCCAAGGGGGAGGAACACTGAAGCTTTCTTT. As protein: CASSPRGRNTEAFF.

The chain carries TRBV14 and TRBJ2-7, with 7 bases lining up with TRBD2. The trim removed 4 bases at V and 1 base at J, leaving 7 bases unmatched. The V gene's germline CDR1 is SGHDN and CDR2 FVKESK. The CDR3 sequence is 15 residues long. This chain's CDR3 is CASSREGLLSYEQYF. DNA for the CDR3: TGTGCCAGCAGCCGGGAGGGGCTCTTATCCTACGAGCAGTACTTC.

The chain links TRBV5-4 to TRBJ2-5, with 8 nucleotides matching TRBD2. The J call could be wrong; TRBJ2-7 is a better fit for the DNA end. CDR3 size: 15 residues. Germline V gene lookup returns CDR1 SGHNT and CDR2 YYREEE (reference sequence). The CDR3 sequence is CASSPGGASGYEQYF. CDR3 DNA sequence: TGTGCCAGCAGCCCGGGTGGGGCTAGCGGGTACGAGCAGTACTTC.

The rearrangement uses TRBV7-2 and TRBJ1-2; a weak D match, TRBD1 (6 bases). Germline CDR1 SGHTA, CDR2 FQGNSA. Trimming left V 5 bases short and J 7 bases short, with 14 bases between. The CDR3 runs 13 residues. The CDR3 spells CASSDGQRSGYTF. CDR3 DNA sequence: TGTGCCAGCAGCGATGGACAGCGTAGTGGCTACACCTTC.

This sequence joins TRBV28 and TRBJ2-2; TRBD2 is a possible D gene (6 bases). The ends were cut back, 1 base at V and 1 base at J, with 10 bases in the middle. The V gene's germline CDR1 is MDHEN and CDR2 SYDVKM. CDR3 size: 16 residues. The DNA of the CDR3 is TGTGCCAGCAGTTTATTTGGGGGAGGGAACACCGGGGAGCTGTTTTTT. It translates to CASSLFGGGNTGELFF.

The chain recombines TRBV7-2 with TRBJ2-1; D remains ambiguous. This CDR3 is built from 13 residues. Per germline, CDR1 SGHTA and CDR2 FQGNSA. Deletions cut 5 bases from V and 7 bases from J, with 12 bases between. DNA for the CDR3: TGTGCCAGCAGCCTTCCTAACCGTAATGAGCAGTTCTTC. It codes for CASSLPNRNEQFF.

The rearrangement links TRBV10-2 to TRBJ2-5; 9 bases fit TRBD2. The tail of the sequence fits TRBJ2-7 better, so the J call may be wrong. This CDR3 comprises 13 residues. CDR1 is WSHSY and CDR2 is SAAADI in the germline V gene. The CDR3 nucleotides read TGCGCCAGCACAGATAGCGGGAGCTACGAGCAGTACTTC. Translated: CASTDSGSYEQYF.

The chain carries TRBV28 and TRBJ2-1, with D perhaps TRBD2 (6 bases). V lost 6 bases, J lost 7 bases, and 19 bases lay in between. Germline V gene lookup returns CDR1 MDHEN and CDR2 SYDVKM. There are 15 residues in the CDR3. The CDR3 sequence: CASSGGTFRGNEQFF. The CDR3 coding sequence is TGTGCCAGCAGCGGAGGGACTTTCAGAGGGAATGAGCAGTTCTTC.

This chain joins TRBV6-1 and TRBJ2-5; weak D call: TRBD2 (6 bases). The CDR3 runs to 15 residues. Germline CDR1 MNHNS, CDR2 SASEGT. Trimming removed 4 bases from V and 1 base from J, with 13 bases in between. The CDR3 sequence: CASSGGRGIQETQYF. The CDR3 DNA reads as TGTGCCAGCAGTGGGGGTCGGGGGATCCAAGAGACCCAGTACTTC.

The gene calls are TRBV30 and TRBJ1-5, with D possibly matching TRBD1 (5 bases). V lost 4 bases to trimming and J lost 0 bases, with 19 bases between them. Germline CDR1 and CDR2: GTSNPN and SVGIG (reference sequence). The CDR3 extends over 17 amino acids. CDR3 residues: CAWTWGGLANSNQPQHF. The CDR3 DNA reads as TGTGCCTGGACCTGGGGGGGGTTGGCGAATAGCAATCAGCCCCAGCATTTT.

The table lists this clone with a few counts. The V gene is TRBV27, the J gene TRBJ2-3; D ambiguous. Germline CDR1 is MNHEY and CDR2 is SMNVEV (reference sequence). With 5 bases removed from V and 1 base from J, the gap between germline ends came to 10 bases. This CDR3 has 14 residues. CDR3 protein: CASSPRLGTDTQYF. The CDR3 DNA follows: TGTGCCAGCAGTCCCCGACTGGGCACAGATACGCAGTATTTT.

This clone was seen just once. In DNA, the CDR3 is TGTGCCTGGGGCCCAATGGGCAGGGGGGCCGAGCAGTACTTC. This encodes CAWGPMGRGAEQYF. The chain joins TRBV30 to TRBJ2-7, with a possible D match to TRBD1 (7 bases). The germline CDR1 and CDR2 sequences are GTSNPN and SVGIG (reference sequence). V lost 5 bases, J lost 6 bases, and 20 bases lay in between. This CDR3 contains 14 residues.

The chain carries TRBV28 and TRBJ2-5; D unclear. Gene TRBJ2-7 matches the end of the DNA better, so the J call may be wrong. This CDR3 spans 14 amino acids. From germline, CDR1 is MDHEN and CDR2 SYDVKM. The CDR3 sequence: CASSLTSVVYEQYF. The DNA of the CDR3 is TGTGCCAGCAGTTTAACCTCCGTGGTCTACGAGCAGTACTTC.

V usage is TRBV15 and J usage is TRBJ1-1, with D hard to call. This CDR3 has 15 residues. Germline loops: CDR1 LNHNV, CDR2 YYDKDF (reference sequence). Trimming removed 0 bases at V and 4 bases at J, with 12 bases between. The chain's CDR3 is CATSRDIGQATEAFF. Here the CDR3 DNA reads TGTGCCACCAGCAGAGATATAGGCCAGGCCACTGAAGCTTTCTTT.

The chain carries TRBV21-1 and TRBJ2-5; the table names TRBD1, a call not compared with the DNA. TRBV21-1 is recorded as a pseudogene. The CDR3 contains 17 residues. The CDR3 DNA follows: TGTGCCAGCAGCAAATCGGGTGAGGACAGGCCACAAGAGACCCAGTACTTC. This gives the protein CASSKSGEDRPQETQYF.

J is TRBJ2-1 and V is TRBV7-3, with 7 positions matching TRBD2. This CDR3 comprises 14 residues. Germline assignment: CDR1 SGHTA and CDR2 FQGTGA. The junction had 5 bases not matched to a gene; V was cut back by 3 bases and J by 6 bases. CDR3 sequence: CASSFRGGPNEQFF. DNA for the CDR3: TGTGCCAGCAGCTTCCGGGGAGGGCCCAATGAGCAGTTCTTC. Using reference TRBV7-3 and TRBJ2-1 for the parts outside the CDR3, the full variable domain is GAGVSQTPSNKVTEKGKYVELRCDPISGHTALYWYRQSLGQGPEFLIYFQGTGAADDSGLPNDRFFAVRPEGSVSTLKIQRTERGDSAVYLCASSFRGGPNEQFFGPGTRLTVL.

The chain couples TRBV5-4 to TRBJ2-1, with 10 bases identical to TRBD2. The ends lost 0 bases at V and 3 bases at J; junction bases unmatched: 9. The CDR3 is 18 amino acids. From germline, CDR1 is SGHNT and CDR2 YYREEE (reference sequence). CDR3 protein: CASSLASGRASYYNEQFF. DNA for the CDR3: TGTGCCAGCAGCTTGGCCAGCGGGAGGGCCTCCTACTACAATGAGCAGTTCTTC.

J is TRBJ2-1 and V is TRBV28; 9 nucleotides line up with TRBD2. The V and J ends lost 7 bases and 9 bases, in that order; junction bases with no gene match: 13. This CDR3 contains 15 residues. CDR1 and CDR2 (germline): MDHEN, SYDVKM. This CDR3 is CASTLRLAGNGEQFF. Here the CDR3 DNA reads TGTGCCAGCACTTTGAGGCTAGCGGGAAACGGTGAGCAGTTCTTC.

The chain couples TRBV4-1 to TRBJ2-1, with TRBD1 identical over 8 bases. The junction had 6 bases not matched to a gene; V was cut back by 4 bases and J by 4 bases. The CDR3 spans 15 residues. CDR1 and CDR2 (germline): MGHRA, YSYEKL. The CDR3 sequence is CASSLSGQEYNEQFF. The CDR3 DNA follows: TGCGCCAGCAGCCTATCGGGACAGGAGTACAATGAGCAGTTCTTC.

The CDR3 here is CASRPGTANTEAFF. As DNA, the CDR3 is TGTGCCAGCAGGCCCGGGACAGCGAACACTGAAGCTTTCTTT. The chain employs TRBV6-6 and TRBJ1-1, with TRBD1 identical over 7 bases. The CDR3 has 14 residues. V was clipped by 6 bases and J by 1 base; unmatched bases: 5. Germline V gives CDR1 MNHNY, CDR2 SVGAGI (reference sequence).

The rearrangement uses TRBV19 and TRBJ1-1; TRBD1 matches at 10 bases. CDR3 length equals 13 residues. Unmatched junction bases numbered 1, after V lost 5 bases and J lost 4 bases. Germline CDR1 reads LNHDA; CDR2 reads SQIVND (reference sequence). The CDR3 region is CASSDRGPTEAFF. DNA for the CDR3: TGTGCCAGTAGTGACAGGGGGCCCACTGAAGCTTTCTTT.

The V gene is TRBV5-4, the J gene TRBJ1-1; D is possibly TRBD1 (6 bases). Trimming stripped 6 bases from V and 1 base from J, with 13 bases between. This CDR3 is built from 14 residues. The V gene's germline CDR1 is SGHNT and CDR2 YYREEE (reference sequence). CDR3 amino acids: CASTRGQTNTEAFF. CDR3 nucleotide sequence: TGTGCCAGCACCCGAGGACAGACGAACACTGAAGCTTTCTTT.